This T cell receptor beta chain was found in a study of blood T cell repertoires in COVID-19. Study background: The analysed material was cDNA or gDNA that came from T cells, B-cell-depleted T cells, or PBMCs.

CDR3 length equals 18 residues. V lost 5 bases and J lost 2, with 25 bases in between. Germline loops: CDR1 SGHNT, CDR2 YENEEA. Some clones are missing from TCRdb's copy, which holds only in-frame ones; the method was immunoSEQ multiplex PCR. The sample records around 300,000 clones, roughly 88% being singletons. The sample was peripheral blood. The receptor was derived from a woman aged 25 to 39 with COVID-19, enrolled during active disease. V and J are TRBV11-3 and TRBJ2-7, with D perhaps TRBD2 (5 bases). The CDR3 sequence is CASSRSIRSRGRAYEQYF. CDR3 bases: TGTGCCAGCAGCCGATCAATCCGTAGCCGGGGTAGGGCCTACGAGCAGTACTTC.